The rows below give T cell receptor beta chains drawn from one sample of a study of T-cell memory formation after mild COVID-19. MiXCR, run by TCRdb on the 5' RACE reads, gives a single entry per CDR3 protein. The profile shows approximately 410,000 distinct CDR3 sequences, around a quarter of them singletons. The sample taken for sequencing was PBMCs or a T cell subset sorted from them (not recorded which). These receptors all come from an adult woman who had mild COVID-19 (a few samples of this study predate the infection). Cell type and time point are not known. CDR3s include the opening cysteine and the closing phenylalanine or tryptophan. A D gene is named only where the DNA matches it firmly. Clone size appears in some rows only: once, few, many, or a class for an expanded clone.

V gene	J gene	clone size	D gene	CDR3 DNA	CDR3 protein
TRBV29-1	TRBJ2-7	-	TRBD1	TGCAGCGTTGTACAGGGGAACTACGAGCAGTACTTC	CSVVQGNYEQYF
TRBV5-1	TRBJ2-1	-	-	TGCGCCAGCAGCCCGGGACCAGAAAACAATGAGCAGTTCTTC	CASSPGPENNEQFF
TRBV7-6	TRBJ2-7	few	-	TGTGCCAGCAGCGTGCAGGCGCACAGCTCCTACGAGCAGTACTTC	CASSVQAHSSYEQYF
TRBV19	TRBJ1-1	-	-	TGTGCCAGTAGGGTCAGGGGCGCGAACACTGAAGCTTTCTTT	CASRVRGANTEAFF
TRBV27	TRBJ2-7	-	-	TGTGCCAGCAGTTTAAACAGGGAATACGAGCAGTACTTC	CASSLNREYEQYF
TRBV18	TRBJ2-5	-	-	TGTGCCAGCTCACCACAGAGCGTGGGGGCGAAGGAGACCCAGTACTTC	CASSPQSVGAKETQYF
TRBV29-1	TRBJ2-1	few	-	TGCAGCGTTGAAGATCTTAAGCGGAGGCCTTACAATGAGCAGTTCTTC	CSVEDLKRRPYNEQFF
TRBV24-1	TRBJ1-2	-	-	TGTGCCACAAGCGGCAACTATGGCTACACCTTC	CATSGNYGYTF
TRBV20-1	TRBJ1-2	-	-	TGCAGTGCTAGTAATCCCATGGCAACCTCTGAATTATTGGGCTACACCTTC	CSASNPMATSELLGYTF
TRBV20-1	TRBJ2-1	-	-	TGCAGTGCTAAGACAGGGCGGGGGAATGAGCAGTTCTTC	CSAKTGRGNEQFF
TRBV6-1	TRBJ2-7	few	-	TGTGCCGCGAGTAGCTACGAGCAGTACTTC	CAASSYEQYF
TRBV12-3/TRBV12-4	TRBJ2-4	few	TRBD1	TGTGCCAGCAGTTTCGCAGGGGGCTTAGCCAAAAACATTCAGTACTTC	CASSFAGGLAKNIQYF
TRBV6-6	TRBJ2-3	few	TRBD2	TGTGCCAGCACCAACTCATATTCGACTAGCGGGGGTTCGCAGTATTTT	CASTNSYSTSGGSQYF
TRBV5-6	TRBJ1-1	few	-	TGTGCCAGCAGCTTGGCGGAATTACTAGGCGCGGACGTAGCTTTCTTT	CASSLAELLGADVAFF
TRBV6-5	TRBJ2-7	-	TRBD1	TGTGCCAGCAGTTTCCGACAGGGGGCCGACGAGCAGTACTTC	CASSFRQGADEQYF
TRBV20-1	TRBJ1-6	-	TRBD1	TGCAGTGCTAGAATGGACAGGGGCAATTCACCCCTCCACTTT	CSARMDRGNSPLHF
TRBV7-9	TRBJ1-2	-	-	TGTGCCAGCAGCTTAGCAGGCCCAGGACCAAACTATGGCTACACCTTC	CASSLAGPGPNYGYTF
TRBV7-8	TRBJ2-7	-	TRBD1	TGTGCCAGCAGCCAAGACAGGGACTCCTACGAGCAGTACTTC	CASSQDRDSYEQYF
TRBV12-3/TRBV12-4	TRBJ2-6	few	-	TGTGCCAGCAGAAACCAGAGAGGGACTCACCTCTCTGGGGCCAACGTCCTGACTTTC	CASRNQRGTHLSGANVLTF
TRBV12-3/TRBV12-4	TRBJ1-5	many	-	TGTGCCAGCAGTTTCCGCCGGACTAATCAGCCCCAGCATTTT	CASSFRRTNQPQHF
TRBV20-1	TRBJ1-1	few	TRBD1	TGCAGTGCAGACAGGGAAGCGAACACTGAAGCTTTCTTT	CSADREANTEAFF
TRBV5-1	TRBJ2-7	-	-	TGCGCCAGCAGCTTGGCCGAGGGTCAAAGCTCCTACGAGCAGTACTTC	CASSLAEGQSSYEQYF
TRBV3-1	TRBJ1-1	few	-	TGTGCCAGCAGCCAAGATCAAGCCGGCACTGAAGCTTTCTTT	CASSQDQAGTEAFF
TRBV9	TRBJ2-3	-	TRBD2	TGTGCCAGCAGCATAAGCGGGGGGGTCACAGATACGCAGTATTTT	CASSISGGVTDTQYF
TRBV30	TRBJ2-3	-	TRBD2	TGTGCCTGGAGTGTGGGGGGGAGCACAGATACGCAGTATTTT	CAWSVGGSTDTQYF
TRBV7-9	TRBJ1-5	few	TRBD1	TGTGCCAGCAGCCTAGGGGACAGGGAAAACAATCAGCCCCAGCATTTT	CASSLGDRENNQPQHF
TRBV19	TRBJ1-5	-	-	TGTGCCAGTAGTCTGGGGGGACCGGGTAGCAATCAGCCCCAGCATTTT	CASSLGGPGSNQPQHF
TRBV12-3/TRBV12-4	TRBJ1-2	-	-	TGTGCCAGCAGTTTAGGTTCTAAGGGACGGGTTCCTTTC	CASSLGSKGRVPF
TRBV2	TRBJ1-1	-	-	TGTGCCAGGGGCGGGACTCGGCGGACTGAAGCTTTCTTT	CARGGTRRTEAFF
TRBV5-1	TRBJ1-2	-	-	TGCGCCAGCAGCTTGTACCCAGGGGATGGCTACACCTTC	CASSLYPGDGYTF
TRBV20-1	TRBJ2-5	-	-	TGCAGTGCTGGCCCCGGGGGGCGGCAAGAGACCCAGTACTTC	CSAGPGGRQETQYF
TRBV20-1	TRBJ2-7	few	TRBD1	TGCAGTGCTAGAGCGGACGGACAGGGCTACGAGCAGTACTTC	CSARADGQGYEQYF
TRBV20-1	TRBJ1-5	-	-	TGCAGTGCTAGAGAAAGAGCAGGACGCAATCAGCCCCAGCATTTT	CSARERAGRNQPQHF
TRBV7-8	TRBJ1-2	-	-	TGTGCCAGCAGCCCCGACTCCTTCCAGAGGGGCTACACCTTC	CASSPDSFQRGYTF
TRBV7-9	TRBJ2-1	-	-	TGTGCCGAAGGGGCATACAATGAGCAGTTCTTC	CAEGAYNEQFF
TRBV6-5	TRBJ1-2	few	TRBD1	TGTGCCAGCAGTGAAGACAGGGTCTATGGCTACACCTTC	CASSEDRVYGYTF
TRBV11-1	TRBJ2-2	-	-	TGTGCCAGCAGCTTCAGACAGAACACCGGGGAGCTGTTTTTT	CASSFRQNTGELFF
TRBV7-9	TRBJ2-5	-	-	TGTGCCAGCAGCCAGGGGATGCGTGAGGAGACCCAGTACTTC	CASSQGMREETQYF
TRBV6-4	TRBJ2-3	-	-	TGTGCCAGCAGCGGGGAGATGGGAGGCACAGATACGCAGTATTTT	CASSGEMGGTDTQYF
TRBV12-3/TRBV12-4	TRBJ1-1	-	-	TGTGCCAGCAGTTCTATTCAGAACACTGAAGCTTTCTTT	CASSSIQNTEAFF
TRBV2	TRBJ2-1	-	TRBD2	TGTGCCAGCAGTGGTCAGCGGGGGGGCCAGAATGAGCAGTTCTTC	CASSGQRGGQNEQFF